One sample yielded the 17 T cell receptor beta chains listed below, sequenced in a study of blood T cell repertoires in COVID-19. The data were produced by immunoSEQ multiplex PCR, yet TCRdb's version contains in-frame clones alone and is incomplete. The sample carries about 190,000 clones, roughly 87% recorded once. What was sequenced was peripheral blood. Receptors originate from a woman aged 55-70 years with COVID-19, enrolled during active disease.

The chain joins TRBV5-4 to TRBJ2-5; 8 nucleotides agree with TRBD2. CDR1 and CDR2 from the germline V gene are SGHNT and YYREEE (reference sequence). This CDR3 spans 15 amino acids. V was clipped by 0 bases and J by 5 bases; unmatched bases: 6. This chain's CDR3 is CASSLGAGGAETQYF. The CDR3 DNA sequence: TGTGCCAGCAGCTTGGGGGCCGGGGGGGCCGAGACCCAGTACTTC.

V and J are TRBV18 and TRBJ1-3, with D possibly TRBD1 on 5 matching bases. The germline gives CDR1 KGHSH, CDR2 LQKENI. This CDR3 has 16 amino acids. V was clipped by 3 bases and J by 4 bases, with 16 bases between them. For the CDR3, the DNA is TGTGCCAGCTCACCTAAGTTAGGGGTCGCCGGAAACACCATATATTTT. Residues: CASSPKLGVAGNTIYF. The full variable domain, completed using reference TRBV18 and TRBJ1-3, is NAGVMQNPRHLVRRRGQEARLRCSPMKGHSHVYWYRQLPEEGLKFMVYLQKENIIDESGMPKERFSAEFPKEGPSILRIQQVVRGDSAAYFCASSPKLGVAGNTIYFGEGSWLTVV.

The rearrangement joins TRBV7-2 to TRBJ2-7; 8 bases match TRBD1. Trimming cost V 2 bases and J 3 bases; bases outside gene matches: 6. Germline CDR1 and CDR2: SGHTA and FQGNSA. CDR3 length: 15 amino acids. CDR3 sequence (DNA): TGTGCCAGCAGCTTAATAGGACAGGGCGGCTACGAGCAGTACTTC. This translates into CASSLIGQGGYEQYF. The whole variable domain, remainder taken from reference TRBV7-2 and TRBJ2-7, is GAGVSQSPSNKVTEKGKDVELRCDPISGHTALYWYRQSLGQGLEFLIYFQGNSAPDKSGLPSDRFSAERTGGSVSTLTIQRTQQEDSAVYLCASSLIGQGGYEQYFGPGTRLTVT.

The chain links TRBV28 to TRBJ2-2; 16 bases match TRBD2. V lost 7 bases to trimming and J lost 6 bases; unmatched junction nucleotides: 14. Germline-derived CDR1 and CDR2 are MDHEN and SYDVKM. CDR3 length equals 19 residues. The DNA of the CDR3 is TGTGCCAGCAATCCACCGGGACTAGCGGGAGGGCCCTTGGCCGGGGAGCTGTTTTTT. This encodes CASNPPGLAGGPLAGELFF. Full variable domain (missing parts from reference TRBV28 and TRBJ2-2): DVKVTQSSRYLVKRTGEKVFLECVQDMDHENMFWYRQDPGLGLRLIYFSYDVKMKEKGDIPEGYSVSREKKERFSLILESASTNQTSMYLCASNPPGLAGGPLAGELFFGEGSRLTVL.

The table lists this clone with a count of one. V gene TRBV3-1 (or the pseudogene TRBV3-2) combines with J gene TRBJ2-5; perhaps TRBD2 as D (6 bases). CDR3 length equals 14 residues. V lost 3 bases and J lost 1, with 9 bases in between. Germline CDR1 is LGHDT and CDR2 is YNNKEL (reference sequence). The chain's CDR3 is CASSHRDSQETQYF. The CDR3 DNA reads TGTGCCAGCAGCCATCGGGACTCCCAAGAGACCCAGTACTTC.

The chain links TRBV27 to TRBJ2-2; TRBD2 aligns across 11 bases. V lost 5 bases and J lost 3; bases outside the gene matches: 11. The germline gives CDR1 MNHEY, CDR2 SMNVEV (reference sequence). CDR3 size: 18 residues. The CDR3 bases are TGTGCCAGCAGTCCAAGACTAGCGGGATGGGGGGACACCGGGGAGCTGTTTTTT. Translated, it gives CASSPRLAGWGDTGELFF.

This rearrangement joins TRBV7-6 to TRBJ2-2; unclear D gene. V was cut by 1 base and J by 6 bases, with 6 bases left in between. In germline, CDR1 is SGHVS, CDR2 FNYEAQ. This CDR3 is built from 13 residues. This CDR3 reads CASSLDPAGELFF. The CDR3 region has the DNA TGTGCCAGCAGCTTAGATCCGGCCGGGGAGCTGTTTTTT.

This chain links TRBV5-5 with TRBJ2-1, with TRBD2 as a possible D gene (6 bases). This CDR3 comprises 16 residues. The V gene lost 6 bases and the J gene lost 5 bases, with 21 bases spanning the gap. Germline lookup yields CDR1 SGHKS and CDR2 YYEKEE (reference sequence). The DNA of the CDR3 is TGTGCCAGCAACCTTAGATATTGGGACTTCCACAATGAGCAGTTCTTC. This encodes CASNLRYWDFHNEQFF.

The rearrangement uses TRBV5-1 and TRBJ2-1; 7 bases line up with TRBD1. The length of the CDR3 is 13 residues. J was trimmed by 7 bases and V by 6 bases; bases with no gene match: 7. CDR1 and CDR2 (germline): SGHRS, YFSETQ. This CDR3 reads CASNDDRVNEQFF. The CDR3 DNA reads TGCGCCAGCAACGATGACAGGGTAAATGAGCAGTTCTTC.

The chain links TRBV28 to TRBJ2-7; D is unclear. Trimming took off 10 bases at V and 3 bases at J, with 22 bases between the two ends. The CDR3 covers 15 residues. Germline V gene lookup returns CDR1 MDHEN and CDR2 SYDVKM. The CDR3 DNA follows: TGTGCCACCGCGCCGCGTATGAGACGGAGCTACGAGCAGTACGTC. This translates into CATAPRMRRSYEQYV.

The chain is built from TRBV9 and TRBJ2-2; D is possibly TRBD2 (5 bases). CDR3 length: 14 amino acids. With 2 bases removed from V and 1 base from J, the gap between germline ends came to 6 bases. In germline, CDR1 is SGDLS, CDR2 YYNGEE. In DNA, the CDR3 is TGTGCCAGCAGCGTCGGGGTGAACACCGGGGAGCTGTTTTTT. Translation gives CASSVGVNTGELFF.

The chain combines TRBV7-9 with TRBJ2-5, with D perhaps TRBD2 (7 bases). From germline, CDR1 is SEHNR and CDR2 FQNEAQ (reference sequence). CDR3 length equals 19 residues. V lost 1 base and J lost 1, with 22 bases in between. The CDR3 sequence: CASSLVLGFAGAFQETQYF. CDR3 in DNA: TGTGCCAGCAGCTTAGTTCTAGGCTTCGCGGGGGCGTTCCAAGAGACCCAGTACTTC.

This chain joins TRBV29-1 and TRBJ1-5, with D possibly being TRBD1 (5 bases). V lost 7 bases, J lost 5 bases, and 15 bases lay in between. The V gene's germline CDR1 is SQVTM and CDR2 ANQGSEA. The CDR3 loop spans 13 amino acids. This chain's CDR3 is CSAQAAEDQPQHF. In DNA form, the CDR3 reads TGCAGCGCACAGGCGGCCGAAGATCAGCCCCAGCATTTT.

This chain links TRBV18 with TRBJ2-4, with TRBD2 matching over 7 bases. Germline V lookup: CDR1 KGHSH, CDR2 LQKENI. The CDR3 length is 15 residues. Losses at the gene ends were 3 bases for V and 2 bases for J; bases not matched to a gene: 4. CDR3 residues: CASSPPGGSKNIQYF. CDR3 nucleotide sequence: TGTGCCAGCTCACCCCCGGGAGGTTCCAAAAACATTCAGTACTTC.

The V and J genes are TRBV27 and TRBJ1-5; no firm D call. V was pared by 7 bases and J by 0 bases, with 13 bases between. CDR1 is MNHEY and CDR2 is SMNVEV in the germline V gene (reference sequence). The CDR3 has 15 amino acids. CDR3 DNA: TGTGCCAGCAACCCAAGCGTGCATAGCAATCAGCCCCAGCATTTT. Protein sequence: CASNPSVHSNQPQHF.

This rearrangement joins TRBV28 to TRBJ2-5; 10 bases fit TRBD1. The ends lost 6 bases at V and 5 bases at J; junction bases unmatched: 6. This CDR3 has 14 amino acids. Germline lookup yields CDR1 MDHEN and CDR2 SYDVKM. The CDR3 nucleotides are TGTGCCAGCAGGCAGACAGGGGGCTTGGAGACCCAGTACTTC. It encodes CASRQTGGLETQYF.

The V gene is TRBV5-1, the J gene TRBJ2-3, with 9 bases that match TRBD1. The germline V gene encodes CDR1 SGHRS and CDR2 YFSETQ. This CDR3 is built from 16 residues. V shed 2 bases and J 8 bases; nucleotides not matched to a gene: 12. CDR3 DNA sequence: TGCGCCAGCAGCTTTGGACAGGGGAATGTTTATAGTACGCAGTATTTT. It codes for CASSFGQGNVYSTQYF. Based on the CDR3 plus reference TRBV5-1 and TRBJ2-3, the full variable domain is KAGVTQTPRYLIKTRGQQVTLSCSPISGHRSVSWYQQTPGQGLQFLFEYFSETQRNKGNFPGRFSGRQFSNSRSEMNVSTLELGDSALYLCASSFGQGNVYSTQYFGPGTRLTVL.